The sample holds one count of the clone carrying this T cell receptor (beta chain). Its specificity is not known. The study profiled TCR beta VDJ and CDR3 using genomic DNA as template. In TCRdb, the reads were re-called with MiXCR into one record per CDR3 protein. The repertoire consists of under 200,000 distinct CDR3 sequences, with over 55% occurring once and the leading ten covering roughly half. The germline gives CDR1 SGHVS, CDR2 FQNEAQ. CDR3 length equals 16 residues. For sequencing, patients were chosen who had shown expansion of CD8+CD57+ cells by flow cytometry. Acquired aplastic anemia of severe grade affected all patients. The study sampled blood from patients who had received no therapy. The sample originates from a study of CD8+CD57+ T cells in acquired aplastic anemia. Study results and caveats: Shared by patients and controls, 25 to 35 CD8+ CDR3s were abundant in patients. Patients did not significantly differ from controls in CD8+ Simpson's diversity.

The chain couples TRBV7-8 to TRBJ2-5; the match to TRBD1 covers 10 bases. The J call is in doubt because the DNA end fits TRBJ2-7 better. The material sequenced was sorted CD4+, CD8+, or CD8+CD57+ T cells (not recorded which) from PBMCs. The receptor was derived from a human donor with aplastic anemia. Here the CDR3 reads CASSIDSGTGAYEQYF. The CDR3 DNA sequence: TGTGCCAGCAGCATCGACTCCGGGACAGGGGCCTACGAGCAGTACTTC.